A single sample gave rise to the 8 T cell receptor beta chains below, sequenced in a study of chronic HIV infection and antiretroviral therapy. One entry per CDR3 protein results from TCRdb running MiXCR on the 5' RACE reads. The sample carries 39,000 or so distinct CDR3 sequences, roughly 8% recorded once. Input material: peripheral blood. Source of these receptors: an adult who had HIV and had not received antiretroviral therapy, or was an uninfected healthy control (not recorded which).

This clonotype was seen a few times. The V call is TRBV24-1, the J call TRBJ1-2; D gene uncertain. The ends were cut back, 4 bases at V and 4 bases at J, with 6 bases in the middle. The CDR3 loop spans 12 amino acids. In germline, CDR1 is KGHDR, CDR2 SFDVKD. The CDR3: CATSDYTYGYTF. CDR3 DNA: TGTGCCACCAGTGACTACACCTATGGCTACACCTTC.

This clonotype was found many times. The CDR3 reads CASSLIREETQYF. The CDR3 region has the DNA TGCGCCAGCAGCTTGATCAGGGAAGAGACCCAGTACTTC. The genes are TRBV5-1 and TRBJ2-5; maybe TRBD1 (5 bases). Germline CDR1 reads SGHRS; CDR2 reads YFSETQ. This CDR3 has 13 residues. The V gene lost 1 base and the J gene lost 3 bases, with 7 bases spanning the gap.

This clonotype came up many times. The chain uses TRBV7-2 and TRBJ2-1, with a tentative D call TRBD1 (6 bases). The V and J ends lost 6 bases and 7 bases respectively, with 16 bases between them. The CDR3 runs 14 residues. Germline CDR1 and CDR2: SGHTA and FQGNSA. The CDR3 is CASRQSLGQNEQFF. In nucleotides, the CDR3 is TGTGCCAGCAGACAGTCACTAGGACAGAATGAGCAGTTCTTC.

This clonotype was detected many times. The V gene is TRBV5-1, the J gene TRBJ2-2; no clear D. Germline values: CDR1 SGHRS, CDR2 YFSETQ. The CDR3 totals 13 residues. V was cut by 1 base and J by 3 bases, with 4 bases left in between. The CDR3 loop is CASSLLDTGELFF. In DNA, the CDR3 is TGCGCCAGCAGCTTGCTAGACACCGGGGAGCTGTTTTTT. The full variable domain, with the rest looked up from reference TRBV5-1 and TRBJ2-2, is KAGVTQTPRYLIKTRGQQVTLSCSPISGHRSVSWYQQTPGQGLQFLFEYFSETQRNKGNFPGRFSGRQFSNSRSEMNVSTLELGDSALYLCASSLLDTGELFFGEGSRLTVL.

The V and J genes are TRBV28 and TRBJ2-5; D possibly corresponds to TRBD1 (5 bases). The CDR3 length is 15 residues. Trimming cost V 6 bases and J 3 bases, with 17 bases left between them. Germline-derived CDR1 and CDR2 are MDHEN and SYDVKM. CDR3 loop: CASSPLGQAEETQYF. In DNA, the CDR3 is TGTGCCAGCAGCCCTCTGGGGCAGGCAGAAGAGACCCAGTACTTC.

In regard to this clonotype: The junction shows a germline mismatch at one end, possibly a read error. The chain carries TRBV29-1 and TRBJ2-2, with 11 bases identical to TRBD2. Germline values: CDR1 SQVTM, CDR2 ANQGSEA. The CDR3 is 15 residues long. The CDR3 region is CSGRTGLAATWELFF. The DNA for the CDR3 is TGCAGCGGTCGAACGGGACTAGCGGCCACCTGGGAGCTGTTTTTT.

This clonotype was seen more than once but under ten times. The J gene is TRBJ1-5, the V gene TRBV7-6; D gene ambiguous. Trimming shortened V by 1 base and J by 4 bases, and 5 bases separated the two germline ends. CDR1 SGHVS and CDR2 FNYEAQ come from the germline V gene. This CDR3 has 13 amino acids. The CDR3 sequence is CASSLGRNQPQHF. In DNA, the CDR3 is TGTGCCAGCAGCTTAGGTCGGAATCAGCCCCAGCATTTT.

The chain joins TRBV5-1 to TRBJ2-7; possibly TRBD1 for D (6 bases). CDR1 is SGHRS, CDR2 YFSETQ, per germline. Deletions cut 3 bases from V and 2 bases from J, with 12 bases between. The CDR3 length is 14 residues. The CDR3 spells CASSSGQRPYEQYF. DNA for the CDR3: TGCGCCAGCAGCTCCGGACAGAGACCCTACGAGCAGTACTTC.